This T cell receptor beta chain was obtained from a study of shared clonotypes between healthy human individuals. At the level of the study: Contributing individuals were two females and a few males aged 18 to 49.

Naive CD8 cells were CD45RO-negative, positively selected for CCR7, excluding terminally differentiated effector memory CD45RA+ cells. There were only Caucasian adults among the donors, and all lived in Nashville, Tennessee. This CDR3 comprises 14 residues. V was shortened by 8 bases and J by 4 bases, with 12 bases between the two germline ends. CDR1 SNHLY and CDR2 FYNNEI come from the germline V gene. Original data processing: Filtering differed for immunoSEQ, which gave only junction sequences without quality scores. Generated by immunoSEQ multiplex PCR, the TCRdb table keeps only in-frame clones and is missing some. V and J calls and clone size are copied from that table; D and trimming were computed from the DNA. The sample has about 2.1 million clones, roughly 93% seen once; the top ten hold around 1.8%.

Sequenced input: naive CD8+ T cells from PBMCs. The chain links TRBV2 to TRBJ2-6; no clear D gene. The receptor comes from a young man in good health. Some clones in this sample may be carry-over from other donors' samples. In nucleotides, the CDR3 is TGTGCCAGCGGTGCGGACCCCGGGGCCAACGTCCTGACTTTC. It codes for CASGADPGANVLTF. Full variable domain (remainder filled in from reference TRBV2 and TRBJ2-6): EPEVTQTPSHQVTQMGQEVILRCVPISNHLYFYWYRQILGQKVEFLVSFYNNEISEKSEIFDDQFSVERPDGSNFTLKIRSTKLEDSAMYFCASGADPGANVLTFGAGSRLTVL.